What follows is one T cell receptor beta chain and its context. The antigen remains unidentified. The data were taken from a study of response to subunit inactivated influenza vaccine. Study-wide results and caveats: That few new T cells are recruited by each seasonal influenza vaccination was the authors' suggestion.

V lost 5 bases and J lost 3, with 10 bases in between. The germline V gene encodes CDR1 SEHNR and CDR2 FQNEAQ (reference sequence). The CDR3 extends over 14 amino acids. In TCRdb, the RT-PCR reads were re-called with MiXCR into one record per CDR3 protein. This sample has roughly 780,000 distinct CDR3 sequences, with approximately 18% found just once. The J gene is TRBJ1-4, the V gene TRBV7-9; weak D call: TRBD1 (6 bases). This TCR derives from a man in his fifties who received an inactivated influenza vaccine. The sequences come from PBMCs from blood, collected around 5 days after vaccination. The CDR3 nucleotides read TGTGCCAGCAGCCCCGGGACACCTAATGAAAAACTGTTTTTT. It codes for CASSPGTPNEKLFF. The full variable domain, with the rest looked up from reference TRBV7-9 and TRBJ1-4, is DTGVSQNPRHKITKRGQNVTFRCDPISEHNRLYWYRQTLGQGPEFLTYFQNEAQLEKSRLLSDRFSAERPKGSFSTLEIQRTEQGDSAMYLCASSPGTPNEKLFFGSGTQLSVL.